Below are 25 T cell receptor beta chains sequenced from a single sample in a study of patients and donors after allogeneic stem cell transplantation. TCRdb reprocessed the RT-PCR reads via MiXCR and lists one record per CDR3 protein. The table lists roughly 940,000 distinct CDR3 sequences, approximately 19% of them singletons. Sample: blood, either unsorted or a sorted T cell fraction (not recorded which). The receptors stem from a human donor who was either an allogeneic HSCT recipient or a stem cell or donor lymphocyte infusion donor (not recorded which). It is not recorded whose cells these are; they may come from a transplant donor.

Only a few counts were recorded for this clonotype. This chain links TRBV18 with TRBJ1-1; D call uncertain. The germline CDR1 and CDR2 sequences are KGHSH and LQKENI. The V and J ends lost 4 bases and 4 bases respectively, with 16 bases between them. The CDR3 runs 15 residues. CDR3: CASSRRTSSGTEAFF. In nucleotides, the CDR3 is TGTGCCAGCTCACGGAGGACGAGTAGTGGCACTGAAGCTTTCTTT.

The rearrangement joins TRBV9 to TRBJ2-1; D call uncertain. Germline CDR1 is SGDLS and CDR2 is YYNGEE. Trimming left V 3 bases short and J 5 bases short, with 15 bases between. The CDR3 is 15 residues long. CDR3 coding DNA: TGTGCCAGCAGCGCCCGCCCCGGGTATAACAATGAGCAGTTCTTC. Its protein is CASSARPGYNNEQFF.

This sequence joins TRBV12-3 or TRBV12-4 and TRBJ2-3; no definite D call. Trimming shortened V by 5 bases and J by 2 bases, and 14 bases separated the two germline ends. The CDR3 has 15 residues. CDR3 nucleotides: TGTGCCAGCAGTCCCAACGTGGGGTCCACAGATACGCAGTATTTT. This codes for CASSPNVGSTDTQYF.

This clonotype was recorded at least ten times. The chain combines TRBV24-1 with TRBJ1-5, with D hard to call. This CDR3 spans 14 amino acids. V was shortened by 0 bases and J by 0 bases, with 2 bases between the two germline ends. In germline, CDR1 is KGHDR, CDR2 SFDVKD. CDR3 in DNA: TGTGCCACCAGTGATTTGACTAGCAATCAGCCCCAGCATTTT. This codes for CATSDLTSNQPQHF.

This chain links TRBV27 with TRBJ2-3, with D perhaps matching TRBD1 (6 bases). V dropped 10 bases and J dropped 4 bases, with 21 bases sitting between them. CDR1 and CDR2 from the germline V gene are MNHEY and SMNVEV (reference sequence). The CDR3 spans 15 residues. The CDR3 loop is CATAAGQGNADTQYF. For the CDR3, the DNA is TGTGCCACCGCGGCGGGCCAGGGGAACGCAGATACGCAGTATTTT.

This chain connects TRBV27 to TRBJ2-1; 13 nucleotides line up with TRBD2. The CDR3 covers 17 residues. From germline, CDR1 is MNHEY and CDR2 SMNVEV (reference sequence). The J segment lost 5 bases and the V segment lost 2 bases, leaving 6 bases of the junction unmatched. CDR3 coding DNA: TGTGCCAGCAGTTTACTCACTAGCGGGGGGGTCAACAATGAGCAGTTCTTC. Its protein product is CASSLLTSGGVNNEQFF.

This clonotype occurred many times. The chain has TRBV24-1 and TRBJ2-3, with no clear D. Germline CDR1 is KGHDR and CDR2 is SFDVKD. V lost 1 base, J lost 1 base, and 11 bases lay in between. The CDR3 consists of 16 residues. CDR3 sequence (DNA): TGTGCCACCAGTGATTTAAGCCCCGGCGGCACAGATACGCAGTATTTT. As protein: CATSDLSPGGTDTQYF.

This clonotype was observed a handful of times. The chain combines TRBV20-1 with TRBJ2-3; D gene ambiguous. Trimming took 6 bases from V and 0 from J, leaving 13 bases between them. The CDR3 runs to 14 residues. The germline V gene has CDR1 DFQATT and CDR2 SNEGSKA (reference sequence). Here the CDR3 reads CSASTVESTDTQYF. DNA of the CDR3: TGCAGTGCAAGTACCGTCGAGAGCACAGATACGCAGTATTTT.

This clonotype has more than one count but fewer than ten. The V gene is TRBV10-3, the J gene TRBJ2-7; 10 bases map to TRBD1. This CDR3 spans 18 amino acids. The germline V gene encodes CDR1 ENHRY and CDR2 SYGVKD. J lost 2 bases, V lost 7 bases, and 17 bases had no gene match. The CDR3 is CAIMTGQGFGSSAYEQYF. The DNA for the CDR3 is TGTGCCATCATGACGGGACAGGGGTTCGGGAGTAGCGCCTACGAGCAGTACTTC.

This clonotype was detected many times. The chain couples TRBV5-1 to TRBJ1-1; D is undetermined. The CDR3 is 13 residues long. The V gene's germline CDR1 is SGHRS and CDR2 YFSETQ. Trimming removed 4 bases at V and 1 base at J, with 8 bases between. The CDR3 DNA is TGCGCCAGCAGCCCGAGCCAGAACACTGAAGCTTTCTTT. Translating gives CASSPSQNTEAFF.

This chain uses TRBV25-1 with TRBJ2-3; the match to TRBD2 covers 12 bases. The CDR3 runs 19 residues. The ends lost 4 bases at V and 2 bases at J; junction bases unmatched: 13. Per germline, CDR1 MGHDK and CDR2 SYGVNS. CDR3 nucleotides: TGTGCCAGCAGTGTCTCATTAGGACTAGCGGGACGGATCACAGATACGCAGTATTTT. This codes for CASSVSLGLAGRITDTQYF.

The CDR3 DNA is TGTGCCAGCGGGATTCGACAGGGTGGGAATCAGCCCCAGCATTTT. Its translation: CASGIRQGGNQPQHF. This chain joins TRBV27 and TRBJ1-5; 7 bases fit TRBD1. The junction had 11 bases not matched to a gene; V was cut back by 8 bases and J by 4 bases. CDR1 MNHEY and CDR2 SMNVEV come from the germline V gene (reference sequence). CDR3 length: 15 residues.

Only a few counts were recorded for this clonotype. This chain links TRBV7-2 with TRBJ1-1, with no clear D. Germline CDR1 SGHTA, CDR2 FQGNSA. There are 15 residues in the CDR3. The germline V and J ends were trimmed by 3 bases and 0 bases, with 11 bases remaining between them. CDR3 in amino acids: CASSLATRLNTEAFF. The CDR3 DNA follows: TGTGCCAGCAGCTTGGCGACACGGCTGAACACTGAAGCTTTCTTT.

This clonotype was counted between two and nine times. V is TRBV29-1 and J is TRBJ2-1; D remains unclear. This CDR3 has 11 residues. Germline CDR1 reads SQVTM; CDR2 reads ANQGSEA. The V end was cut by 4 bases, the J end by 5 bases, with 6 bases between. CDR3 coding DNA: TGCAGCGTTGGCGACGACAATGAGCAGTTCTTC. Its protein product is CSVGDDNEQFF.

The chain is built from TRBV7-6 and TRBJ1-2; no clear D. CDR3 size: 14 residues. The V and J ends lost 5 bases and 3 bases respectively, with 13 bases between them. CDR1 and CDR2 from the germline V gene are SGHVS and FNYEAQ. The DNA for the CDR3 is TGTGCCAGCAGCCCTTGGACGGAAGACTATGGCTACACCTTC. Amino acid sequence: CASSPWTEDYGYTF.

CDR3 in amino acids: CASSVKLAGGGAYNEQFF. DNA for the CDR3: TGTGCCAGCAGTGTTAAACTAGCGGGAGGGGGGGCCTACAATGAGCAGTTCTTC. This chain links TRBV2 with TRBJ2-1, with 13 positions matching TRBD2. This CDR3 contains 18 residues. Germline V gene data show CDR1 as SNHLY and CDR2 as FYNNEI. The V and J ends lost 4 bases and 2 bases, in that order; junction bases with no gene match: 8.

This clonotype was found a few times. The chain links TRBV7-2 to TRBJ2-7; TRBD2 is a possible D gene (5 bases). Between the trimmed V and J ends, which lost 1 base and 3 bases, there was a span of 13 bases. Germline CDR1 and CDR2: SGHTA and FQGNSA. This CDR3 spans 15 amino acids. The CDR3 loop is CASSLEAPAGYEQYF. CDR3 nucleotides: TGTGCCAGCAGCTTAGAGGCGCCGGCGGGCTACGAGCAGTACTTC.

This chain links TRBV6-5 with TRBJ1-5, with a tentative D call TRBD1 (6 bases). Germline V CDR1 and CDR2: MNHEY, SVGAGI. The CDR3 is made up of 15 amino acids. V was pared by 2 bases and J by 4 bases, with 12 bases between. This CDR3 is CASSYKGGGNQPQHF. For the CDR3, the DNA is TGTGCCAGCAGTTACAAGGGGGGGGGTAATCAGCCCCAGCATTTT.

The chain recombines TRBV25-1 with TRBJ1-1, with D perhaps TRBD1 (6 bases). The germline V gene encodes CDR1 MGHDK and CDR2 SYGVNS. The CDR3 spans 14 residues. The V gene lost 3 bases and the J gene lost 11 bases, with 19 bases spanning the gap. The CDR3 sequence is CASSDNWGATVAFF. The DNA of the CDR3 is TGTGCCAGCAGTGATAATTGGGGGGCGACGGTGGCTTTCTTT.

The CDR3 DNA is TGCGCCAGCAAGATAGGAACTCTTAGCAATCAGCCCCAGCATTTT. It specifies CASKIGTLSNQPQHF. V is TRBV5-1 and J is TRBJ1-5; D ambiguous. In germline, CDR1 is SGHRS, CDR2 YFSETQ. Deletions cut 6 bases from V and 0 bases from J, with 13 bases between. This CDR3 spans 15 amino acids.

This clonotype appeared many times. The gene calls are TRBV7-2 and TRBJ1-2; 8 nucleotides match TRBD1. V was pared by 1 base and J by 1 base, with 8 bases of the junction left unmatched. Germline values: CDR1 SGHTA, CDR2 FQGNSA. The CDR3 is 17 residues long. CDR3 in DNA: TGTGCCAGCAGCTTAGGGGCCCGGGACAGGAGTAACTATGGCTACACCTTC. Amino acid sequence: CASSLGARDRSNYGYTF.

This clonotype was picked up a small number of times. The rearrangement uses TRBV6-2 or TRBV6-3 and TRBJ2-3, with D perhaps matching TRBD2 (6 bases). This CDR3 has 17 amino acids. Germline V CDR1 and CDR2: MNHEY, SVGEGT. The V end was cut by 2 bases, the J end by 1 base, with 16 bases between. This CDR3 is CASSYHQRAGGTDTQYF. CDR3 DNA sequence: TGTGCCAGCAGTTACCACCAGCGGGCCGGGGGCACAGATACGCAGTATTTT.

This chain connects TRBV29-1 to TRBJ1-4; tentative D call: TRBD1 (6 bases). The V gene's germline CDR1 is SQVTM and CDR2 ANQGSEA. The germline V and J ends were trimmed by 7 bases and 7 bases, with 16 bases remaining between them. The CDR3 sequence is 13 residues long. CDR3 DNA sequence: TGCAGCGCCATCGAGGGGGGCATTGAAAAACTGTTTTTT. Its translation is CSAIEGGIEKLFF.

V usage is TRBV9 and J usage is TRBJ1-2; D may be TRBD1 (5 bases). The CDR3 spans 14 residues. V was clipped by 3 bases and J by 8 bases, with 17 bases between them. In germline, CDR1 is SGDLS, CDR2 YYNGEE. The CDR3 DNA follows: TGTGCCAGCAGCGGACAACCGGGGCTAGGAGGCTACACCTTC. Encoded protein: CASSGQPGLGGYTF. The whole variable domain, filled in from reference TRBV9 and TRBJ1-2, reads DSGVTQTPKHLITATGQRVTLRCSPRSGDLSVYWYQQSLDQGLQFLIQYYNGEERAKGNILERFSAQQFPDLHSELNLSSLELGDSALYFCASSGQPGLGGYTFGSGTRLTVV.

This clonotype was counted only a few times. V usage is TRBV7-2 and J usage is TRBJ2-1; D is uncertain. This CDR3 spans 14 amino acids. Germline loops: CDR1 SGHTA, CDR2 FQGNSA. Trimming took 3 bases from V and 5 from J, leaving 11 bases between them. The CDR3, as DNA: TGTGCCAGCAGCTTCCCTATAGAACACAATGAGCAGTTCTTC. Translation: CASSFPIEHNEQFF.